Each of the 27 T cell receptor beta chains below was sequenced from the same sample in a study of blood T cell repertoires in COVID-19. Some clones are missing from TCRdb's copy, which holds only in-frame ones; the method was immunoSEQ multiplex PCR. The sample yields under 300,000 clones, 84% seen once. Sequenced: peripheral blood. The receptor set was obtained from a human donor with COVID-19, enrolled during active disease. The donor label of this sample is uncertain.

J is TRBJ2-7 and V is TRBV3-1 (or the pseudogene TRBV3-2); D unresolved. This CDR3 is built from 14 residues. Germline V CDR1 and CDR2: LGHDT, YNNKEL (reference sequence). The V end was cut by 3 bases, the J end by 0 bases, with 9 bases between. The CDR3 sequence: CASSQSLGSYEQYF. DNA for the CDR3: TGTGCCAGCAGCCAGTCTCTAGGCTCCTACGAGCAGTACTTC.

This clone was seen only a few times. V gene TRBV5-1 combines with J gene TRBJ1-1; D not resolved. The germline V and J ends were trimmed by 7 bases and 0 bases, with 13 bases remaining between them. The CDR3 is 14 residues long. The germline gives CDR1 SGHRS, CDR2 YFSETQ. CDR3 nucleotides: TGCGCCAGCGGGCCGACGGGAATGAACACTGAAGCTTTCTTT. As protein: CASGPTGMNTEAFF. Filled out from reference TRBV5-1 and TRBJ1-1, the complete variable domain reads KAGVTQTPRYLIKTRGQQVTLSCSPISGHRSVSWYQQTPGQGLQFLFEYFSETQRNKGNFPGRFSGRQFSNSRSEMNVSTLELGDSALYLCASGPTGMNTEAFFGQGTRLTVV.

The V and J genes are TRBV5-6 and TRBJ1-4; 7 positions match TRBD1. Looked up from germline, CDR1 is SGHDT and CDR2 is YYEEEE. This CDR3 has 14 amino acids. V shed 4 bases, J shed 7 bases, and the junction held 7 bases outside the gene matches. The chain's CDR3 is CASSPDRVREKLFF. CDR3 nucleotides: TGTGCCAGCAGCCCTGACAGGGTGCGTGAAAAACTGTTTTTT.

V and J are TRBV28 and TRBJ2-3; D call uncertain. This CDR3 is 13 amino acids long. The V and J ends lost 8 bases and 1 base respectively, with 10 bases between them. Germline values: CDR1 MDHEN, CDR2 SYDVKM. DNA of the CDR3: TGTGCCAGCCAAGGAGAGGGCACAGATACGCAGTATTTT. As protein: CASQGEGTDTQYF.

Worth noting for this clone: Other DNA sequences in the sample encode the same CDR3. CDR3 sequence (DNA): TGTGCCAGCAGCGTACAGGGGGATACTGAAGCTTTCTTT. Translating it yields CASSVQGDTEAFF. The chain carries TRBV9 and TRBJ1-1; TRBD1 agrees at 7 bases. Germline values: CDR1 SGDLS, CDR2 YYNGEE. This CDR3 spans 13 amino acids. With 1 base clipped from V and 5 bases from J, the junction kept 2 bases outside the gene matches.

The gene calls are TRBV11-1 and TRBJ2-1; 9 nucleotides align to TRBD2. CDR1 is SGHAT, CDR2 FQDESV, per germline (reference sequence). With V trimmed by 3 bases and J by 6 bases, 6 bases remained unmatched. The CDR3 totals 15 residues. CDR3 sequence reads: CASSLLAGVFNEQFF. The CDR3 DNA sequence: TGTGCCAGCAGCTTGTTAGCGGGAGTTTTCAATGAGCAGTTCTTC.

The V and J genes are TRBV28 and TRBJ1-4; TRBD1 might be the D (5 bases). Germline V gene sequence: CDR1 MDHEN, CDR2 SYDVKM. The CDR3 loop spans 12 amino acids. The germline V and J ends were trimmed by 6 bases and 9 bases, with 11 bases remaining between them. Written as DNA, the CDR3 is TGTGCCAGCAGGGGACTGGCCCAAAAACTGTTTTTT. This encodes CASRGLAQKLFF.

The chain joins TRBV6-5 to TRBJ2-2; 7 positions agree with TRBD1. From germline, CDR1 is MNHEY and CDR2 SVGAGI. J lost 5 bases, V lost 5 bases, and 8 bases had no gene match. The CDR3 is 15 residues long. DNA of the CDR3: TGTGCCAGCAGTCTACGACAGGGTTGGACCGGGGAGCTGTTTTTT. Its protein is CASSLRQGWTGELFF.

The rearrangement links TRBV9 to TRBJ2-6; D is perhaps TRBD1 (6 bases). Germline V CDR1 and CDR2: SGDLS, YYNGEE. The length of the CDR3 is 15 residues. The V and J ends lost 1 base and 3 bases respectively, with 8 bases between them. The CDR3 region has the DNA TGTGCCAGCAGCGTAACAGGGTTTGGGGCCAACGTCCTGACTTTC. Translated: CASSVTGFGANVLTF.

The rearrangement joins TRBV4-1 to TRBJ1-1; D remains unclear. Germline-derived CDR1 and CDR2 are MGHRA and YSYEKL. The germline V and J ends were trimmed by 4 bases and 8 bases, with 17 bases remaining between them. This CDR3 is built from 14 residues. The CDR3 DNA sequence: TGCGCCAGCAGCCCGGCGGGCCCTCCCCGAGAAGCTTTCTTT. This translates into CASSPAGPPREAFF.

Comments on this clone: Other DNA sequences in this specimen translate into the identical CDR3. The gene calls are TRBV30 and TRBJ1-1; D uncertain. Germline-derived CDR1 and CDR2 are GTSNPN and SVGIG (reference sequence). Trimming left V 3 bases short and J 1 base short, with 6 bases between. This CDR3 comprises 12 residues. The CDR3 protein is CAWRGGNTEAFF. DNA for the CDR3: TGTGCCTGGAGGGGAGGGAACACTGAAGCTTTCTTT.

This clone was seen many times. This rearrangement joins TRBV30 to TRBJ1-5; D unclear. Trimming pared 3 bases from V and 6 bases from J, leaving 15 bases between. The CDR3 covers 14 residues. The V gene's germline CDR1 is GTSNPN and CDR2 SVGIG (reference sequence). The CDR3 region has the DNA TGTGCCTGGAGCGTCGTCGGGATCCGTCAGCCCCAGCATTTT. This sequence encodes CAWSVVGIRQPQHF.

The chain couples TRBV7-8 to TRBJ1-1; D gene unclear. V lost 5 bases, J lost 5 bases, and 18 bases lay in between. Germline V gene data show CDR1 as SGHVS and CDR2 as FQNEAQ. The CDR3 consists of 15 residues. The CDR3 region has the DNA TGTGCCAGCAGCCTACTCTACGGGGATGGGACTGAAGCTTTCTTT. Amino acid sequence: CASSLLYGDGTEAFF.

V is TRBV27 and J is TRBJ2-1, with TRBD1 matching over 9 bases. Trimming removed 5 bases from V and 2 bases from J; junction bases left unmatched: 7. The CDR3 is made up of 16 amino acids. CDR1 and CDR2 (germline): MNHEY, SMNVEV (reference sequence). CDR3 nucleotides: TGTGCCAGCAGTGACCCGGGACAGGGAGCCTACAATGAGCAGTTCTTC. Translation gives CASSDPGQGAYNEQFF.

The count of this clone is one. The chain carries TRBV2 and TRBJ1-1; D may be TRBD1 (6 bases). Deletions cut 7 bases from V and 0 bases from J, with 12 bases between. Germline-derived CDR1 and CDR2 are SNHLY and FYNNEI. The CDR3 sequence is 14 residues long. The DNA of the CDR3 is TGTGCCAGCACGATTCGGACAGTGAACACTGAAGCTTTCTTT. This sequence encodes CASTIRTVNTEAFF.

This clone was found once. The rearrangement uses TRBV5-1 and TRBJ2-7; the match to TRBD1 covers 11 bases. Germline-derived CDR1 and CDR2 are SGHRS and YFSETQ. Trimming removed 4 bases from V and 3 bases from J; junction bases left unmatched: 3. CDR3 size: 14 residues. The CDR3 sequence is CASSRGTGGYEQYF. The CDR3, as DNA: TGCGCCAGCAGCCGCGGGACAGGGGGCTACGAGCAGTACTTC.

The chain links TRBV10-3 to TRBJ1-1, with TRBD1 matching 8 bases. This CDR3 region has 15 residues. The germline CDR1 and CDR2 sequences are ENHRY and SYGVKD. Germline trimming cut 3 bases from V and 5 bases from J; bases unmatched to any gene: 8. CDR3 amino acids: CAISEPRGLTTEAFF. CDR3 bases: TGTGCCATCAGTGAACCCAGGGGGCTAACTACTGAAGCTTTCTTT.

This clone was observed a few times. J is TRBJ1-1 and V is TRBV9; TRBD1 agrees at 8 bases. CDR3 length equals 15 residues. The V segment lost 7 bases and the J segment 4 bases; nucleotides outside the gene matches: 12. From germline, CDR1 is SGDLS and CDR2 YYNGEE. CDR3 sequence: CASGTGGAEGTEAFF. The DNA of the CDR3 is TGTGCCAGCGGTACAGGGGGGGCGGAGGGCACTGAAGCTTTCTTT.

V usage is TRBV10-3 and J usage is TRBJ1-5; tentatively, D is TRBD1 (5 bases). In germline, CDR1 is ENHRY, CDR2 SYGVKD. The CDR3 runs to 16 residues. V lost 0 bases and J lost 7, with 16 bases in between. CDR3 sequence: CAISESWQGGGQPQHF. The CDR3 DNA reads TGTGCCATCAGTGAGTCGTGGCAGGGAGGAGGCCAGCCCCAGCATTTT.

This clone is a singleton in its sample. The rearrangement links TRBV28 to TRBJ2-2; 7 nucleotides match TRBD2. The CDR3 covers 16 residues. V shed 6 bases, J shed 0 bases, and the junction held 7 bases outside the gene matches. Germline assignment: CDR1 MDHEN and CDR2 SYDVKM. CDR3 amino acids: CASSPASGANTGELFF. CDR3 DNA: TGTGCCAGCAGCCCCGCTAGCGGAGCGAACACCGGGGAGCTGTTTTTT.

This clone was counted a few times. V usage is TRBV5-5 and J usage is TRBJ2-3; D gene uncertain. Trimming took 0 bases from V and 2 from J, leaving 10 bases between them. The CDR3 length is 15 residues. Germline-derived CDR1 and CDR2 are SGHKS and YYEKEE (reference sequence). CDR3 sequence: CASSLGLEVTDTQYF. In DNA, the CDR3 is TGTGCCAGCAGCTTGGGACTGGAAGTCACAGATACGCAGTATTTT. Full variable domain (outside the CDR3, taken from reference TRBV5-5 and TRBJ2-3): DAGVTQSPTHLIKTRGQQVTLRCSPISGHKSVSWYQQVLGQGPQFIFQYYEKEERGRGNFPDRFSARQFPNYSSELNVNALLLGDSALYLCASSLGLEVTDTQYFGPGTRLTVL.

The count of this clone is one. The rearrangement uses TRBV28 and TRBJ2-7; 8 bases map to TRBD2. CDR1 and CDR2 (germline): MDHEN, SYDVKM. The CDR3 contains 15 residues. V shed 7 bases, J shed 7 bases, and the junction held 15 bases outside the gene matches. The CDR3 DNA reads as TGTGCCAGCACCAGAAAGACTAGCGTCCCATCAGAGCAGTACTTC. It is translated as CASTRKTSVPSEQYF. The full variable domain, in which reference TRBV28 and TRBJ2-7 provide the parts outside the CDR3, is DVKVTQSSRYLVKRTGEKVFLECVQDMDHENMFWYRQDPGLGLRLIYFSYDVKMKEKGDIPEGYSVSREKKERFSLILESASTNQTSMYLCASTRKTSVPSEQYFGPGTRLTVT.

V is TRBV3-1 (or the pseudogene TRBV3-2) and J is TRBJ2-2; D might be TRBD2 (6 bases). The CDR3 loop spans 19 amino acids. CDR1 is LGHDT, CDR2 YNNKEL, per germline (reference sequence). The germline V and J ends were trimmed by 4 bases and 4 bases, with 25 bases remaining between them. The CDR3 DNA sequence: TGTGCCAGCAGCCGGATCCGCCGCGGGATTGGCCCAGGCACCGGGGAGCTGTTTTTT. Encoded protein: CASSRIRRGIGPGTGELFF.

V gene TRBV28 combines with J gene TRBJ2-3, with 7 bases lining up with TRBD1. CDR3 length equals 14 residues. Germline V gene lookup returns CDR1 MDHEN and CDR2 SYDVKM. V was clipped by 6 bases and J by 1 base; unmatched bases: 4. The CDR3 loop is CASSLDRGTDTQYF. CDR3 DNA sequence: TGTGCCAGCAGCCTAGACAGGGGCACAGATACGCAGTATTTT.

J is TRBJ1-1 and V is TRBV3-1 (or the pseudogene TRBV3-2); D unclear. The V gene lost 4 bases and the J gene lost 7 bases, with 10 bases spanning the gap. This CDR3 has 12 amino acids. Germline-derived CDR1 and CDR2 are LGHDT and YNNKEL (reference sequence). DNA for the CDR3: TGTGCCAGCAGCCTCGGAGAGTATGAAGCTTTCTTT. It specifies CASSLGEYEAFF.

This chain connects TRBV27 to TRBJ1-5; the match to TRBD1 covers 8 bases. The germline V gene encodes CDR1 MNHEY and CDR2 SMNVEV (reference sequence). With V trimmed by 5 bases and J by 10 bases, 16 bases remained unmatched. The length of the CDR3 is 16 residues. CDR3 sequence (DNA): TGTGCCAGCAGTAAGAGTACAGGGGGTAATTGGGGTCCCCAGCATTTT. Translation: CASSKSTGGNWGPQHF.

This chain links TRBV27 with TRBJ2-7, with 13 bases identical to TRBD2. The CDR3 loop spans 16 amino acids. The junction had 1 base not matched to a gene; V was cut back by 0 bases and J by 2 bases. Germline V gives CDR1 MNHEY, CDR2 SMNVEV (reference sequence). CDR3 sequence: CASSLSGTSGTYEQYF. CDR3 nucleotide sequence: TGTGCCAGCAGTTTATCGGGGACTAGCGGGACCTACGAGCAGTACTTC.